Reported below is one T cell receptor beta chain. These data come from a study of cytomegalovirus exposure and HLA in healthy donors. Vbeta (60) and Jbeta (13) primers were used in the PCR. TCRdb's table, derived via immunoSEQ multiplex PCR, lists solely in-frame clones and lacks some. The sample has 90,000 to 120,000 clones; more than 65% are singletons. Germline V CDR1 and CDR2: LNHDA, SQIVND (reference sequence). The CDR3 consists of 14 residues. V shed 4 bases, J shed 7 bases, and the junction held 6 bases outside the gene matches. The chain is built from TRBV19 and TRBJ2-1; 8 bases align to TRBD2. This receptor was taken from a woman aged 18-35 years in good health and CMV-seronegative. The sequenced material came from PBMCs. For the CDR3, the DNA is TGTGCCAGTAGTACCCGGACTAGCAGAAATGAGCAGTTCTTC. Translating gives CASSTRTSRNEQFF.